The text below deals with one T cell receptor beta chain. Antigen: not known. Germline V gives CDR1 MNHEY, CDR2 SVGEGT. The J segment lost 8 bases and the V segment lost 2 bases, leaving 13 bases of the junction unmatched. The CDR3 loop spans 17 amino acids. Sequencing used immunoSEQ version 4 in survey mode. Profiled with immunoSEQ multiplex PCR; TCRdb holds only in-frame clones, not every one. The table has under 25,000 clones, under 80% seen once. The data belong to a study of persistence of HIV-infected CD4 T cells. In the study overall: Blood samples, up to 180 mL, came from multiple time points, except two leukapheresis donors sampled once.

The stimulus was an HIV-1 Gag 15-mer peptide pool, approximately 0.93 ug/peptide/mL. CD4+ T cells upregulating both CD40 ligand and CD69 were sorted as responding cells. Plasma HIV-1 RNA stayed below 50 copies/mL for at least 4 years. Points from the study as a whole: CMV- and Gag-responding cells had lower TCRbeta richness than CD3/CD28-responding cells.

This chain joins TRBV6-2 or TRBV6-3 and TRBJ2-3; 10 bases are a match to TRBD2. Specimen: CD4+ T cells sorted from PBMCs after approximately 19-hour stimulation, collected from a patient who received antiretroviral therapy. The TCR originated in an adult man with HIV who was CMV-seropositive. The CDR3 nucleotides are TGTGCCAGCAGTTACGGGCTAGCGGGGGTTCTAGGGGTTACGCAGTATTTT. Encoded protein: CASSYGLAGVLGVTQYF.